This T cell receptor (beta chain) was retrieved from a study of shared clonotypes between healthy human individuals. Study-wide findings and caveats: Non-shared clonotypes displayed generation probabilities falling below those of clonotypes present in all four donors. Owing to a small donor count, the genetic and exposure-history diversity represented was limited.

Measured with immunoSEQ multiplex PCR; TCRdb has only the in-frame clones, and not every one. Here the sample spans under 1,100,000 clones, roughly 74% being singletons. There are 15 residues in the CDR3. Germline loops: CDR1 LGHNA, CDR2 YNFKEQ. V dropped 4 bases and J dropped 3 bases, with 15 bases sitting between them. This clone was seen ten or more times. The antigen is undetermined. The gene calls are TRBV4-2 and TRBJ1-1, with a tentative D call TRBD1 (5 bases). The sequenced sample consisted of memory CD4+ T cells from PBMCs. The subset is: CD45RA-negative fraction. This TCR derives from a man between 18 and 29 years old in good health. Some clones in this sample may be carry-over from other donors' samples. The CDR3: CASSPHWGEDTEAFF. The CDR3 nucleotides are TGTGCCAGCAGCCCCCACTGGGGGGAGGACACTGAAGCTTTCTTT.